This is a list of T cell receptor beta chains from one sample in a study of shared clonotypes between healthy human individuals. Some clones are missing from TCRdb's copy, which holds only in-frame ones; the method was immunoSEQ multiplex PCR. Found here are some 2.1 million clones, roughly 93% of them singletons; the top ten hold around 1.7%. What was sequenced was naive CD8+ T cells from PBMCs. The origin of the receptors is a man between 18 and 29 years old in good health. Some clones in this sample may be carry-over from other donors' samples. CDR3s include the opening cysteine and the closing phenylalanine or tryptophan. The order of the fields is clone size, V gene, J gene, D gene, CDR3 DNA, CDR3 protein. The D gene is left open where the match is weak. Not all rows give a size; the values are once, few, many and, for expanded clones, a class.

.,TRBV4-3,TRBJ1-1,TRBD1,TGCGCCAGCAGCCAATATACAGGGGTCGCGAACACTGAAGCTTTCTTT,CASSQYTGVANTEAFF
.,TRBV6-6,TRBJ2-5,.,TGTGCCAGCACGGACAGCCTATTTACTTCTCAAGAGACCCAGTACTTC,CASTDSLFTSQETQYF
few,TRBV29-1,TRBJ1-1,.,TGCAGCGTTGACGGCGGCACTGAAGCTTTCTTT,CSVDGGTEAFF
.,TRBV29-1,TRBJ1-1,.,TGCAGCGTTGAGAGAAACACTGAAGCTTTCTTT,CSVERNTEAFF
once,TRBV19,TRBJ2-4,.,TGTGCCAGTAGTATAGGGTTAAACATTCAGTACTTC,CASSIGLNIQYF
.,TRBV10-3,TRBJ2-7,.,TGTGCCATCAGTGAAAGCGGGCCTACCTACGAGCAGTACTTC,CAISESGPTYEQYF
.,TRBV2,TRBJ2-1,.,TGTGCCAGCTGGACGGCTAGCTCCTACAATGAGCAGTTCTTC,CASWTASSYNEQFF
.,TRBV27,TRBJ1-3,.,TGTGCCAGCAGTAAGACCGGGGGGCCCGGAAACACCATATATTTT,CASSKTGGPGNTIYF
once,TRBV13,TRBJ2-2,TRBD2,TGTGCCAGCAGCTTAATAGCGGGAGGGACCGGGGAGCTGTTTTTT,CASSLIAGGTGELFF
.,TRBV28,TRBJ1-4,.,TGTGCCAGCAGTCTTCGGACAAACGAAAAACTGTTTTTT,CASSLRTNEKLFF
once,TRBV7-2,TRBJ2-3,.,TGTGCCAGCAGCTTCGACGGCACAGATACGCAGTATTTT,CASSFDGTDTQYF
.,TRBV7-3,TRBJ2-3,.,TGTGCCAGCAGCTTAACCTCCCTTACCACAGATACGCAGTATTTT,CASSLTSLTTDTQYF
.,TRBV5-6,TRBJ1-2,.,TGTGCCAGCAGCTTGGGCGAGGGTTCGGGCGGCTACACCTTC,CASSLGEGSGGYTF
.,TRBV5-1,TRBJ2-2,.,TGCGCCAGCAGCTTCTCCCCCGATCTGTCCGGGGAGCTGTTTTTT,CASSFSPDLSGELFF
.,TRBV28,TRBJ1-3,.,TGTGCCAGCAGTTTATTTACTGAGGGAAACACCATATATTTT,CASSLFTEGNTIYF
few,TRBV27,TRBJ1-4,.,TGTGCCAGCAGTCCCCTCCGGGCCTCGGAAGTGTTTTTT,CASSPLRASEVFF
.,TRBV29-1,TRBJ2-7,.,TGCAGCGTTGTCCAGGAGACTTCCTACGAGCAGTACTTC,CSVVQETSYEQYF
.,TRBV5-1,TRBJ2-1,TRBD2,TGCGCCAGCAGCTTGGGTAGAACTAGCGGGAGCCATGAGCAGTTCTTC,CASSLGRTSGSHEQFF
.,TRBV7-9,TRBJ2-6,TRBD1,TGTGCCAGCAGTTCACAGGGGGGACACTCTGGGGCCAACGTCCTGACTTTC,CASSSQGGHSGANVLTF
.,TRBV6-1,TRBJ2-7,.,TGTGCCAGCAGTGGGCCAACAGGGTTCTCCTACGAGCAGTACTTC,CASSGPTGFSYEQYF
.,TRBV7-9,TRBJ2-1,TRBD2,TGTGCCAGCAGCATCCCGACTAGCGGGAGCTTTAATGAGCAGTTCTTC,CASSIPTSGSFNEQFF
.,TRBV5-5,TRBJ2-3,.,TGTGCCAGCAGCGTCACCAAACAGGCAGCCCATTTCACAGATACGCAGTATTTT,CASSVTKQAAHFTDTQYF
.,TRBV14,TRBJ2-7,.,TGTGCCAGCAGCCTCGTTCGGGGGTACGAGCAGTACTTC,CASSLVRGYEQYF
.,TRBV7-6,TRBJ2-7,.,TGTGCCAGCAGCTTAGGTCCCGCCCGCTCCTACGAGCAGTACTTC,CASSLGPARSYEQYF
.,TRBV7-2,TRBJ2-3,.,TGTGCCAGCAGCCAATGGGGCCTACGCACAGATACGCAGTATTTT,CASSQWGLRTDTQYF
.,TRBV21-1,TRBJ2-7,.,TGTGCCAGCAGCATCCCCCCGGGCGGGAGGGCCAAGGGAGCGAAAGAGCAGTACTTC,CASSIPPGGRAKGAKEQYF
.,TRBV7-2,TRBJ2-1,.,TGTGCCAGCAGCCCAGGGCGGGAAACGGGGGAGCAGTTCTTC,CASSPGRETGEQFF
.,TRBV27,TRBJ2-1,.,TGTGCCAGCAGTTTAGGGGACCTAGAGGTCTTC,CASSLGDLEVF
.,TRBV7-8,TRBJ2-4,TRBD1,TGTGCCAGCAGCTTAAGTGGGACAGGGGAGGACAAAAACATTCAGTACTTC,CASSLSGTGEDKNIQYF
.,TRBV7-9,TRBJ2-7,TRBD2,TGTGCCAGCAGCCTTGGAGCGGGGAGGGACGAGCAGTACTTC,CASSLGAGRDEQYF
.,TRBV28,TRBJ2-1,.,TGTGCCAGCAGTCCCTCGTCGGTATTATACAATGAGCAGTTCTTC,CASSPSSVLYNEQFF
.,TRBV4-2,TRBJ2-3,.,TGTGCCAGCAGCCAAGAAGCGGCTAGCTGGGGTACGCAGTATTTT,CASSQEAASWGTQYF
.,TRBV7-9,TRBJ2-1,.,TGTGCCAGCAGCTTAGAGTCTGGACTCAAATCATACAATGAGCAGTTCTTC,CASSLESGLKSYNEQFF
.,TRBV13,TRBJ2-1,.,TGTGCCAGCAGCTTAGGGGATACTAGCTACAATGAGCAGTTCTTC,CASSLGDTSYNEQFF
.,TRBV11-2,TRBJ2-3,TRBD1,TGTGCCAGCAGCGGTCTCTCACAGGGGAACACAGATACGCAGTATTTT,CASSGLSQGNTDTQYF
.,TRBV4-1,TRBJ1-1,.,TGCGCCAGCAGCCAACGGGTAACCTTCAACACTGAAGCTTTCTTT,CASSQRVTFNTEAFF
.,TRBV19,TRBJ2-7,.,TGTGCCAGTAGTATCCTTAGACAGACGAGCTACGAGCAGTACTTC,CASSILRQTSYEQYF
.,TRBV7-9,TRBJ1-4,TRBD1,TGTGCCAGCAGGGGACAGGCGCGAGTCGTGACTAATGAAAAACTGTTTTTT,CASRGQARVVTNEKLFF
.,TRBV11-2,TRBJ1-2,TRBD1,TGTGCCAGCAGCTTCGGACAGGGGAACTATGGCTACACCTTC,CASSFGQGNYGYTF
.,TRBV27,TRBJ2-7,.,TGTGCCAGCAGTTTATCACCCCCAGCAGGAGGCACCTACGAGCAGTACTTC,CASSLSPPAGGTYEQYF
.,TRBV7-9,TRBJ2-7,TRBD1,TGTGCCAGCAGCCTGGGACAGGGGCTCTCCTACGAGCAGTACTTC,CASSLGQGLSYEQYF
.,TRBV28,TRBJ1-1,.,TGTGCCAGCAGCCCCCAGTTAAGGGCCACTGAAGCTTTCTTT,CASSPQLRATEAFF
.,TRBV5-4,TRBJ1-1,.,TGTGCCAGCAGCGTCGGGACACTGAACACTGAAGCTTTCTTT,CASSVGTLNTEAFF
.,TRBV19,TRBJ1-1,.,TGTGCCAGTAGGTTTCAGGGGTGGAACACTGAAGCTTTCTTT,CASRFQGWNTEAFF
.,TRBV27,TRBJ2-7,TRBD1,TGTGCCAGCAGTCCCTCTGTGGGACAGGAGATCTACGAGCAGTACTTC,CASSPSVGQEIYEQYF
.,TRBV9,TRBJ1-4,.,TGTGCCAGCAGCGTAGGAAATGGACAACTTGAAAAACTGTTTTTT,CASSVGNGQLEKLFF
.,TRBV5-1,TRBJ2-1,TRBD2,TGCGCCAGCAGCTGGTTCGGGACTAGCGGGAGCGATGAGCAGTTCTTC,CASSWFGTSGSDEQFF
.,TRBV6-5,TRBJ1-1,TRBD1,TGTGCCAGCAGCGAGACAGGGGAGTCCACTGAAGCTTTCTTT,CASSETGESTEAFF
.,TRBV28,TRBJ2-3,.,TGTGCCAGCAGTTTATTTGGCGAGACAGATACGCAGTATTTT,CASSLFGETDTQYF
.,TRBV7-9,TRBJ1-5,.,TGTGCCAGCAGCTTAGCCGACAGGTCCCATAGCAATCAGCCCCAGCATTTT,CASSLADRSHSNQPQHF
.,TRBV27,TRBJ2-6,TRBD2,TGTGCCAGCAGCCAGACTAGCGTCCCGGTGATCTCTGGGGCCAACGTCCTGACTTTC,CASSQTSVPVISGANVLTF
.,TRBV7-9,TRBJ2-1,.,TGTGCCAGCAGCTCTGGGGTAGGCCTCTACAATGAGCAGTTCTTC,CASSSGVGLYNEQFF
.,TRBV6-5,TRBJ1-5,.,TGTGCCAGCAGGGAAGGGGGTAATAATCAGCCCCAGCATTTT,CASREGGNNQPQHF
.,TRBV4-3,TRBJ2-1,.,TGCGCCAGCAGCCCAGGGACTGCCACCTACAATGAGCAGTTCTTC,CASSPGTATYNEQFF
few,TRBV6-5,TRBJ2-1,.,TGTGCCAGCCGACCGGGACCGTACAATGAGCAGTTCTTC,CASRPGPYNEQFF
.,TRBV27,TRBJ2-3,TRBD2,TGTGCCAGCAGCCCACGCGCGGGAGCGCCAGATACGCAGTATTTT,CASSPRAGAPDTQYF
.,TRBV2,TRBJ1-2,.,TGTGCCAGCAGTCCGGACGAGCCTGGGGACTATGGCTACACCTTC,CASSPDEPGDYGYTF
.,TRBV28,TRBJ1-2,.,TGTGCCAGCAGTGAACAGTCTAGATACACCTTC,CASSEQSRYTF